The 16 T cell receptor beta chains given below trace back to one sample, sequenced in a study of T cells expressing NK-cell markers. TCRdb processed the 5' RACE reads again and assigns one entry to each CDR3 protein, with no DNA. Its clone listing holds 150,000 to 160,000 distinct CDR3 sequences. Sequenced sample: blood T cells: a sorted CD56 or NKG2C T cell subset, CD4+ or CD8+ T cells, or bulk PBMC T cells (not recorded which). Receptors were obtained from a woman between 50 and 59 years old in good health.

V and J are TRBV9 and TRBJ1-2. CDR1 is SGDLS, CDR2 YYNGEE, per germline. The CDR3 has 16 residues. CDR3 in amino acids: CASRPEMEGINYGYTF.

CDR3 amino acids: CSVNGGMNTEAFF. The V gene is TRBV29-1, the J gene TRBJ1-1; TCRdb calls TRBD1, which cannot be checked without DNA. CDR3 length: 13 residues. Germline CDR1 reads SQVTM; CDR2 reads ANQGSEA.

This CDR3 is CSVGLGQVGQTGNTIYF. V gene TRBV29-1 combines with J gene TRBJ1-3; the D call from TCRdb, TRBD1, cannot be confirmed without DNA. CDR1 SQVTM and CDR2 ANQGSEA come from the germline V gene. This CDR3 has 17 residues.

The chain has TRBV27 and TRBJ2-5; TCRdb's D call of TRBD1 is untestable without DNA. Looked up from germline, CDR1 is MNHEY and CDR2 is SMNVEV (reference sequence). This CDR3 comprises 14 residues. CDR3 in amino acids: CASSSTGPQETQYF.

The chain joins TRBV3-1 to TRBJ2-2. The germline V gene has CDR1 LGHDT and CDR2 YNNKEL (reference sequence). There are 14 residues in the CDR3. The CDR3: CASSQVGHTGELFF.

V gene TRBV25-1 combines with J gene TRBJ2-1. Germline V gene data show CDR1 as MGHDK and CDR2 as SYGVNS. The CDR3 is 15 residues long. CDR3 loop: CASSNLESSYNEQFF.

The rearrangement uses TRBV14 and TRBJ2-2. The germline V gene encodes CDR1 SGHDN and CDR2 FVKESK. This CDR3 is built from 14 residues. CDR3 residues: CASSQAHHTGELFF.

The V gene is TRBV4-1, the J gene TRBJ1-1. The CDR3 consists of 14 residues. Germline lookup yields CDR1 MGHRA and CDR2 YSYEKL. CDR3 loop: CASSPGPGNTEAFF.

CDR3 amino acids: CATSSSRYNTNEQFF. The chain carries TRBV15 and TRBJ2-1; the D call from TCRdb, TRBD1, cannot be confirmed without DNA. The CDR3 has 15 amino acids. Germline V gives CDR1 LNHNV, CDR2 YYDKDF (reference sequence). Full variable domain (remainder filled in from reference TRBV15 and TRBJ2-1): DAMVIQNPRYQVTQFGKPVTLSCSQTLNHNVMYWYQQKSSQAPKLLFHYYDKDFNNEADTPDNFQSRRPNTSFCFLDIRSPGLGDTAMYLCATSSSRYNTNEQFFGPGTRLTVL.

The chain joins TRBV24-1 to TRBJ2-5; TCRdb designates TRBD1, a call that cannot be tested without DNA. This CDR3 contains 15 residues. Germline CDR1 KGHDR, CDR2 SFDVKD. The CDR3 loop is CATSDASGGLETQYF.

This chain connects TRBV5-5 to TRBJ1-6. CDR1 SGHKS and CDR2 YYEKEE come from the germline V gene (reference sequence). This CDR3 spans 15 amino acids. The CDR3 sequence: CASSLNRPDNSPLHF. Drawing the rest from reference TRBV5-5 and TRBJ1-6, the complete variable domain is DAGVTQSPTHLIKTRGQQVTLRCSPISGHKSVSWYQQVLGQGPQFIFQYYEKEERGRGNFPDRFSARQFPNYSSELNVNALLLGDSALYLCASSLNRPDNSPLHFGNGTRLTVT.

The CDR3 sequence: CASQEGTDTQYF. The rearrangement joins TRBV10-1 to TRBJ2-3. This CDR3 is 12 amino acids long. Germline V lookup: CDR1 WNHNN, CDR2 SYGVQD (reference sequence).

The rearrangement joins TRBV29-1 to TRBJ2-1; the D gene TCRdb calls, TRBD2, cannot be checked with no DNA. CDR1 and CDR2 (germline): SQVTM, ANQGSEA. The CDR3 has 14 residues. The CDR3 loop reads CSIMGLAGGVEQFF.

This CDR3 reads CASSPSALLDTQYF. The rearrangement uses TRBV19 and TRBJ2-3; TCRdb selects TRBD2, and the lack of DNA leaves this call unchecked. This CDR3 has 14 amino acids. Germline loops: CDR1 LNHDA, CDR2 SQIVND (reference sequence).

The chain carries TRBV7-6 and TRBJ2-3. The CDR3 extends over 16 amino acids. Per the germline V gene, CDR1 is SGHVS and CDR2 is FNYEAQ. CDR3 residues: CASSLRVGTSTDTQYF.

The J gene is TRBJ2-7, the V gene TRBV29-1; TCRdb picks TRBD1, but there is no DNA to check that call. Per the germline V gene, CDR1 is SQVTM and CDR2 is ANQGSEA. The CDR3 has 13 amino acids. The CDR3: CSVEDPQGYEQYF.